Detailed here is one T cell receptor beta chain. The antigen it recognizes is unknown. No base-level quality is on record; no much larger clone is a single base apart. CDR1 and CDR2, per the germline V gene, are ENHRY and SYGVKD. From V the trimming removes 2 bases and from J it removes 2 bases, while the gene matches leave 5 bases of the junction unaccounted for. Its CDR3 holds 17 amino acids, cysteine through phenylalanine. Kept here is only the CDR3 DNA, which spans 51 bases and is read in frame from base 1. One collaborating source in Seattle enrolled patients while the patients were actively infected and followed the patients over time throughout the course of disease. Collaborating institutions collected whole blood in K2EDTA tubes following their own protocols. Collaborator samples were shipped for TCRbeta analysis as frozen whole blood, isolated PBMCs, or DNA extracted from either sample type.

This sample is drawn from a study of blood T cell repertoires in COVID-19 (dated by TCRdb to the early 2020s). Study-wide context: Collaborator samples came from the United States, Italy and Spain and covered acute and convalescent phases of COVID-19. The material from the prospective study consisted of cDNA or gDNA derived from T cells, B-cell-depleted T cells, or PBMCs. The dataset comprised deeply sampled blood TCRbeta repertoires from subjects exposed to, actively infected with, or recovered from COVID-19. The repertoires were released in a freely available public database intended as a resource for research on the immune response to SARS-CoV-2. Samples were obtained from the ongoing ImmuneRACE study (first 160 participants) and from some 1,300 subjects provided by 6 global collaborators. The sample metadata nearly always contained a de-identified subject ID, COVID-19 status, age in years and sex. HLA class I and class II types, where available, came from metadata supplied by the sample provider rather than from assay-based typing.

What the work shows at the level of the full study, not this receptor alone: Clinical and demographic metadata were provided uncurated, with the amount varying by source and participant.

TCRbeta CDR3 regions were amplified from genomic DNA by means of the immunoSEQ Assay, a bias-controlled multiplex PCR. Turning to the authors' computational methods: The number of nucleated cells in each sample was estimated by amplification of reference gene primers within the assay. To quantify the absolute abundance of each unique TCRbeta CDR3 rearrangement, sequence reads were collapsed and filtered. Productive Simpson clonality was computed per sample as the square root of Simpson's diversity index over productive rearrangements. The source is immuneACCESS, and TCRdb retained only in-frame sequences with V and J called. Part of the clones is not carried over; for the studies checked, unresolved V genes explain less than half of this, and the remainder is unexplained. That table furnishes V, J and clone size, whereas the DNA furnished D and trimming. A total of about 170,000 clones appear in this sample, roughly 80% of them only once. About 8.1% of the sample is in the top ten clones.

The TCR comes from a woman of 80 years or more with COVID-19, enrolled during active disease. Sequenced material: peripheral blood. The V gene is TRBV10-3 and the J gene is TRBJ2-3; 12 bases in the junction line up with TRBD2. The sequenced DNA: TGTGCCATCAGTGAGACTACTAGCGGGGGGATCACAGATACGCAGTATTTT. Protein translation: CAISETTSGGITDTQYF.